The rows below give T cell receptor beta chains drawn from one sample of a study of T cells in tuberculosis. Assay used: immunoSEQ multiplex PCR; TCRdb lists only in-frame clones, some missing. The sample shows roughly 61,000 clones, over 75% of them seen only once. The sequenced sample consisted of CD1b-GMM tetramer-negative cells sorted from PBMCs. The receptor source for this set is an adult woman with latent tuberculosis. Both conserved end residues are part of each CDR3. A D gene is named only where the DNA matches it firmly. The listing skips clone size in some rows; elsewhere it reads once, few, many or a size class.

v_gene: TRBV6-6
abundance: NA
d_gene: TRBD1
len: 16
j_gene: TRBJ2-7
CDR3aa: CASSTSRDRGPYEQYF
CDR3nt: TGTGCCAGCAGTACGTCCCGGGACAGGGGGCCCTACGAGCAGTACTTC

v_gene: TRBV9
abundance: NA
d_gene: NA
len: 13
j_gene: TRBJ2-1
CDR3aa: CASSVGAYNEQFF
CDR3nt: TGTGCCAGCAGCGTCGGAGCGTACAATGAGCAGTTCTTC

v_gene: TRBV30
abundance: NA
d_gene: TRBD2
len: 13
j_gene: TRBJ2-3
CDR3aa: CAFSGRGSDTQYF
CDR3nt: TGTGCCTTCAGCGGGAGGGGATCAGATACGCAGTATTTT

v_gene: TRBV27
abundance: NA
d_gene: NA
len: 12
j_gene: TRBJ2-7
CDR3aa: CASSHGGYEQYF
CDR3nt: TGTGCCAGCAGTCACGGGGGATACGAGCAGTACTTC

v_gene: TRBV25-1
abundance: NA
d_gene: NA
len: 16
j_gene: TRBJ1-1
CDR3aa: CASSESGAGKNTEAFF
CDR3nt: TGTGCCAGCAGTGAATCTGGGGCAGGGAAGAACACTGAAGCTTTCTTT

v_gene: TRBV19
abundance: NA
d_gene: NA
len: 13
j_gene: TRBJ2-3
CDR3aa: CASSFRTTDTQYF
CDR3nt: TGTGCCAGTAGCTTCAGAACCACAGATACGCAGTATTTT

v_gene: TRBV30
abundance: NA
d_gene: TRBD1
len: 14
j_gene: TRBJ2-7
CDR3aa: CAWSPGTGTYEQYF
CDR3nt: TGTGCCTGGAGTCCCGGGACAGGGACCTACGAGCAGTACTTC

v_gene: TRBV4-2
abundance: NA
d_gene: NA
len: 15
j_gene: TRBJ2-1
CDR3aa: CASSVGHTQGSEQFF
CDR3nt: TGTGCCAGCAGCGTCGGACATACACAGGGCTCTGAGCAGTTCTTC

v_gene: TRBV5-4
abundance: NA
d_gene: TRBD2
len: 17
j_gene: TRBJ2-3
CDR3aa: CASSFASGGASTDTQYF
CDR3nt: TGTGCCAGCAGCTTTGCTAGCGGGGGGGCTAGCACAGATACGCAGTATTTT

v_gene: TRBV29-1
abundance: NA
d_gene: NA
len: 14
j_gene: TRBJ2-3
CDR3aa: CSVAKTYPPDTQYF
CDR3nt: TGCAGCGTTGCTAAAACCTACCCCCCAGATACGCAGTATTTT

v_gene: TRBV6-6
abundance: NA
d_gene: TRBD1
len: 14
j_gene: TRBJ2-7
CDR3aa: CASRADRGGGEQYF
CDR3nt: TGTGCCAGCAGGGCAGACAGGGGAGGTGGGGAGCAGTACTTC

v_gene: TRBV6-6
abundance: NA
d_gene: TRBD2
len: 14
j_gene: TRBJ2-7
CDR3aa: CASRGAGGPYEQYF
CDR3nt: TGTGCCAGCAGGGGGGCGGGAGGCCCCTACGAGCAGTACTTC

v_gene: TRBV5-1
abundance: NA
d_gene: TRBD2
len: 15
j_gene: TRBJ2-2
CDR3aa: CASGLAGVHTGELFF
CDR3nt: TGCGCCAGCGGACTAGCGGGAGTGCACACCGGGGAGCTGTTTTTT

v_gene: TRBV13
abundance: NA
d_gene: TRBD2
len: 17
j_gene: TRBJ2-3
CDR3aa: CASSLVPAGLYTDTQYF
CDR3nt: TGTGCCAGCAGCTTAGTGCCAGCGGGGTTATACACAGATACGCAGTATTTT

v_gene: TRBV9
abundance: once
d_gene: TRBD1
len: 15
j_gene: TRBJ1-5
CDR3aa: CASSVGDSLNQPQHF
CDR3nt: TGTGCCAGCAGCGTAGGGGACAGCCTAAATCAGCCCCAGCATTTT

v_gene: TRBV7-9
abundance: NA
d_gene: NA
len: 15
j_gene: TRBJ2-6
CDR3aa: CASSLARVGANVLTF
CDR3nt: TGTGCCAGCAGCTTAGCCCGGGTTGGGGCCAACGTCCTGACTTTC

v_gene: TRBV10-3
abundance: few
d_gene: TRBD2
len: 16
j_gene: TRBJ2-1
CDR3aa: CAISESLTSGDNEQFF
CDR3nt: TGTGCCATCAGCGAATCCTTGACTAGCGGGGACAATGAGCAGTTCTTC

v_gene: TRBV4-2
abundance: NA
d_gene: NA
len: 17
j_gene: TRBJ1-2
CDR3aa: CASSQVISGSSNYGYTF
CDR3nt: TGTGCCAGCAGCCAAGTCATCTCCGGGTCGTCTAACTATGGCTACACCTTC

v_gene: TRBV7-2
abundance: NA
d_gene: NA
len: 14
j_gene: TRBJ2-5
CDR3aa: CASSLELIQETQYF
CDR3nt: TGTGCCAGCAGCTTAGAACTGATACAAGAGACCCAGTACTTC

v_gene: TRBV5-6
abundance: NA
d_gene: NA
len: 15
j_gene: TRBJ2-2
CDR3aa: CASSRRDSNTGELFF
CDR3nt: TGTGCCAGCAGCCGCCGGGACTCCAACACCGGGGAGCTGTTTTTT

v_gene: TRBV7-8
abundance: NA
d_gene: TRBD1
len: 12
j_gene: TRBJ2-7
CDR3aa: CASGDSFYGQYF
CDR3nt: TGTGCCAGCGGGGACAGCTTCTACGGGCAGTACTTC

v_gene: TRBV7-9
abundance: NA
d_gene: TRBD1
len: 13
j_gene: TRBJ1-2
CDR3aa: CASSLTGALGYTF
CDR3nt: TGTGCCAGCAGCCTAACAGGGGCCCTAGGCTACACCTTC

v_gene: TRBV7-2
abundance: NA
d_gene: NA
len: 15
j_gene: TRBJ2-7
CDR3aa: CASSRRDFFGSEQYF
CDR3nt: TGTGCCAGCAGCCGCAGGGATTTCTTCGGGTCCGAGCAGTACTTC

v_gene: TRBV14
abundance: NA
d_gene: NA
len: 16
j_gene: TRBJ1-5
CDR3aa: CASRYHKGLGNQPQHF
CDR3nt: TGTGCCAGCAGGTACCATAAGGGACTTGGCAATCAGCCCCAGCATTTT

v_gene: TRBV7-2
abundance: NA
d_gene: TRBD2
len: 17
j_gene: TRBJ2-7
CDR3aa: CASSFWGLAGAHYEQYF
CDR3nt: TGTGCCAGCAGCTTCTGGGGACTAGCGGGAGCTCACTACGAGCAGTACTTC

v_gene: TRBV6-5
abundance: NA
d_gene: TRBD2
len: 14
j_gene: TRBJ2-2
CDR3aa: CASTWGGGDGELFF
CDR3nt: TGTGCCAGCACCTGGGGCGGGGGAGACGGGGAGCTGTTTTTT

v_gene: TRBV30
abundance: NA
d_gene: NA
len: 13
j_gene: TRBJ2-7
CDR3aa: CAWSQTVSYEQYF
CDR3nt: TGTGCCTGGAGTCAGACAGTTTCCTACGAGCAGTACTTC

v_gene: TRBV11-2
abundance: NA
d_gene: NA
len: 15
j_gene: TRBJ2-5
CDR3aa: CASSLVGTFRETQYF
CDR3nt: TGTGCCAGCAGCTTAGTGGGGACTTTCAGGGAGACCCAGTACTTC

v_gene: TRBV18
abundance: NA
d_gene: TRBD1
len: 15
j_gene: TRBJ1-3
CDR3aa: CASSSGTGSGNTIYF
CDR3nt: TGTGCCAGCTCCTCTGGGACAGGCTCTGGAAACACCATATATTTT

v_gene: TRBV4-2
abundance: NA
d_gene: TRBD2
len: 15
j_gene: TRBJ2-1
CDR3aa: CASSQDVAGGSEQFF
CDR3nt: TGTGCCAGCAGCCAAGACGTAGCGGGGGGGTCTGAGCAGTTCTTC

v_gene: TRBV4-2
abundance: NA
d_gene: TRBD1
len: 16
j_gene: TRBJ1-2
CDR3aa: CASSQTGQGANYGYTF
CDR3nt: TGTGCCAGCAGCCAGACAGGACAGGGGGCAAACTATGGCTACACCTTC

v_gene: TRBV2
abundance: NA
d_gene: NA
len: 14
j_gene: TRBJ2-5
CDR3aa: CASSEWLAPETQYF
CDR3nt: TGTGCCAGCAGTGAATGGCTAGCCCCAGAGACCCAGTACTTC

v_gene: TRBV2
abundance: NA
d_gene: NA
len: 12
j_gene: TRBJ2-7
CDR3aa: CASRTGVYEQYF
CDR3nt: TGTGCCAGCCGAACGGGAGTCTACGAGCAGTACTTC

v_gene: TRBV4-2
abundance: NA
d_gene: TRBD1
len: 16
j_gene: TRBJ1-1
CDR3aa: CASSQDFNRGNTEAFF
CDR3nt: TGTGCCAGCAGCCAAGACTTCAACAGGGGGAACACTGAAGCTTTCTTT

v_gene: TRBV2
abundance: NA
d_gene: NA
len: 15
j_gene: TRBJ2-2
CDR3aa: CASSRDITNTGELFF
CDR3nt: TGTGCCAGCAGCCGGGACATAACGAACACCGGGGAGCTGTTTTTT

v_gene: TRBV2
abundance: NA
d_gene: NA
len: 15
j_gene: TRBJ1-2
CDR3aa: CASSVSGRGIYGYTF
CDR3nt: TGTGCCAGCAGTGTCTCAGGGCGTGGTATCTATGGCTACACCTTC

v_gene: TRBV30
abundance: NA
d_gene: NA
len: 13
j_gene: TRBJ2-5
CDR3aa: CAWSVSLQETQYF
CDR3nt: TGTGCCTGGAGTGTATCCCTCCAAGAGACCCAGTACTTC

v_gene: TRBV7-8
abundance: NA
d_gene: NA
len: 16
j_gene: TRBJ1-2
CDR3aa: CASSLAGGSPTNGYTF
CDR3nt: TGTGCCAGCAGCTTAGCGGGGGGGTCGCCGACTAATGGCTACACCTTC

v_gene: TRBV6-5
abundance: NA
d_gene: NA
len: 13
j_gene: TRBJ1-5
CDR3aa: CASSYSRNQPQHF
CDR3nt: TGTGCCAGCAGTTATTCGAGAAATCAGCCCCAGCATTTT

v_gene: TRBV7-8
abundance: once
d_gene: NA
len: 13
j_gene: TRBJ2-7
CDR3aa: CASSLSDTYEQYF
CDR3nt: TGTGCCAGCAGCTTATCGGACACCTACGAGCAGTACTTC

v_gene: TRBV4-3
abundance: NA
d_gene: NA
len: 15
j_gene: TRBJ1-1
CDR3aa: CASSQGSGMNTEAFF
CDR3nt: TGCGCCAGCAGCCAAGGTTCAGGGATGAACACTGAAGCTTTCTTT

v_gene: TRBV6-5
abundance: NA
d_gene: NA
len: 16
j_gene: TRBJ1-2
CDR3aa: CASSYAASRAYYGYTF
CDR3nt: TGTGCCAGCAGTTACGCGGCCTCCAGAGCATACTATGGCTACACCTTC

v_gene: TRBV5-1
abundance: NA
d_gene: NA
len: 16
j_gene: TRBJ2-3
CDR3aa: CASSSSVQGGADTQYF
CDR3nt: TGCGCCAGCAGCTCATCGGTCCAGGGGGGCGCAGATACGCAGTATTTT

v_gene: TRBV6-5
abundance: once
d_gene: TRBD1
len: 14
j_gene: TRBJ2-7
CDR3aa: CASRFGQGAYEQYF
CDR3nt: TGTGCCAGCAGATTTGGACAGGGGGCATACGAGCAGTACTTC

v_gene: TRBV5-1
abundance: NA
d_gene: NA
len: 14
j_gene: TRBJ2-5
CDR3aa: CASSLVISGETQYF
CDR3nt: TGCGCCAGCAGCTTGGTAATTAGCGGAGAGACCCAGTACTTC

v_gene: TRBV28
abundance: NA
d_gene: NA
len: 12
j_gene: TRBJ2-1
CDR3aa: CASSVQLAVQFF
CDR3nt: TGTGCCAGCAGTGTCCAACTAGCTGTGCAGTTCTTC

v_gene: TRBV28
abundance: NA
d_gene: TRBD2
len: 15
j_gene: TRBJ2-5
CDR3aa: CASSSHGLGEETQYF
CDR3nt: TGTGCCAGCAGTTCTCACGGACTAGGGGAAGAGACCCAGTACTTC

v_gene: TRBV29-1
abundance: NA
d_gene: NA
len: 11
j_gene: TRBJ2-5
CDR3aa: CSSRLQETQYF
CDR3nt: TGCAGCTCCAGGCTACAAGAGACCCAGTACTTC

v_gene: TRBV28
abundance: NA
d_gene: TRBD2
len: 16
j_gene: TRBJ2-3
CDR3aa: CASSPSLADFTDTQYF
CDR3nt: TGTGCCAGCAGTCCGTCCCTAGCGGATTTCACAGATACGCAGTATTTT

v_gene: TRBV18
abundance: NA
d_gene: NA
len: 12
j_gene: TRBJ2-7
CDR3aa: CASSPSTYEQYF
CDR3nt: TGTGCCAGCTCACCGTCCACCTACGAGCAGTACTTC

v_gene: TRBV27
abundance: NA
d_gene: NA
len: 17
j_gene: TRBJ2-7
CDR3aa: CASSTPSKQGAGYEQYF
CDR3nt: TGTGCCAGCAGTACACCTTCCAAACAGGGTGCTGGGTACGAGCAGTACTTC

v_gene: TRBV27
abundance: NA
d_gene: TRBD1
len: 15
j_gene: TRBJ1-1
CDR3aa: CASSRTGTGRTEAFF
CDR3nt: TGTGCCAGCAGTCGCACCGGGACAGGGAGAACTGAAGCTTTCTTT

v_gene: TRBV7-9
abundance: NA
d_gene: TRBD1
len: 12
j_gene: TRBJ1-1
CDR3aa: CASRQGEVEAFF
CDR3nt: TGTGCCAGCAGACAGGGGGAAGTTGAAGCTTTCTTT

v_gene: TRBV7-2
abundance: few
d_gene: TRBD2
len: 15
j_gene: TRBJ2-1
CDR3aa: CASSAQKLAGNEQFF
CDR3nt: TGTGCCAGCAGCGCTCAGAAACTAGCGGGCAATGAGCAGTTCTTC

v_gene: TRBV29-1
abundance: NA
d_gene: NA
len: 12
j_gene: TRBJ1-1
CDR3aa: CGVSHHGTEAFF
CDR3nt: TGCGGCGTTTCCCATCACGGTACTGAAGCTTTCTTT

v_gene: TRBV9
abundance: once
d_gene: NA
len: 16
j_gene: TRBJ2-1
CDR3aa: CASSGHAGYSYNEQFF
CDR3nt: TGTGCCAGCAGCGGTCACGCGGGCTACTCCTACAATGAGCAGTTCTTC

v_gene: TRBV7-2
abundance: NA
d_gene: NA
len: 15
j_gene: TRBJ2-5
CDR3aa: CASTLTGRRQETQYF
CDR3nt: TGTGCCAGCACCTTGACAGGGAGGCGACAAGAGACCCAGTACTTC

v_gene: TRBV21-1
abundance: NA
d_gene: NA
len: 17
j_gene: TRBJ1-3
CDR3aa: CASILTENRFSGNTIYF
CDR3nt: TGTGCCAGCATCCTGACGGAGAACCGTTTCTCTGGAAACACCATATATTTT

v_gene: TRBV6-1
abundance: NA
d_gene: TRBD1
len: 14
j_gene: TRBJ1-1
CDR3aa: CASSLDRDLRGAFF
CDR3nt: TGTGCCAGCAGTCTGGACAGGGACCTCCGGGGAGCTTTCTTT